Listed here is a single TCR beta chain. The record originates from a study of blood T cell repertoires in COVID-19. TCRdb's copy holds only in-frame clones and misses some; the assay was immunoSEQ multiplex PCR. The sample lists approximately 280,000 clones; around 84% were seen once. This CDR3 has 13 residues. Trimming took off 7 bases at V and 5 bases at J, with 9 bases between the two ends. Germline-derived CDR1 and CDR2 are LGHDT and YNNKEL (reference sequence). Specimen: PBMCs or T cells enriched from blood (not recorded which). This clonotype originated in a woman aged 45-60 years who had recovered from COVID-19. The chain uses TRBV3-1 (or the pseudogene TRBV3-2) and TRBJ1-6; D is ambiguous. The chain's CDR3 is CASTGIDNSPLHF. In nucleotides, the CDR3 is TGTGCCAGCACGGGGATTGATAATTCACCCCTCCACTTT.